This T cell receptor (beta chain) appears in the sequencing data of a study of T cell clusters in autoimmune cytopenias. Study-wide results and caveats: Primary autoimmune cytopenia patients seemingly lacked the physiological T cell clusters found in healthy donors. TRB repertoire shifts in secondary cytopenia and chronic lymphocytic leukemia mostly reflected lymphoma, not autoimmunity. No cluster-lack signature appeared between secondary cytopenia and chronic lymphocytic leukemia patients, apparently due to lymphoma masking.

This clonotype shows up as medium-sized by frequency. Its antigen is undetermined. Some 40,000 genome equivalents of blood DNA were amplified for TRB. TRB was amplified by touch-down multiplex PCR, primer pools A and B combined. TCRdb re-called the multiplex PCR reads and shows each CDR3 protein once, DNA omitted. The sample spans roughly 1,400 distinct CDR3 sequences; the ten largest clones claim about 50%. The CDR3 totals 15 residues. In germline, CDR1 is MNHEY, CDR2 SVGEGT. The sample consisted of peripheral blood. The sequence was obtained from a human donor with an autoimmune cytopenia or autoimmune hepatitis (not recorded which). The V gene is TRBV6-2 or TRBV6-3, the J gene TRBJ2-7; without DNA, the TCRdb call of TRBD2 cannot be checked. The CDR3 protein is CASRLAGGSSYEQYF.